This TCR beta chain was identified during a study of Ad26.COV2.S vaccination and SARS-CoV-2 variants. This sample's treatment: approximately 18 received Ad26.COV2.S at low or high dose, single or two shots; several received placebo; per-sample allocation not given. Vaccine and placebo recipients were sampled on day 63 after the first injection. Immunization relied on an Ad26 vector, which expressed Wuhan-strain SARS-CoV-2 spike. Profiling relied on immunoSEQ multiplex PCR, and the TCRdb table lists in-frame clones only, not all of them. The sample comprises approximately 420,000 clones, 88% of which are singletons, and roughly 3% rests with the top ten. The CDR3 runs 13 residues. Germline CDR1 SGDLS, CDR2 YYNGEE. Trimming took 2 bases from V and 1 from J, leaving 6 bases between them. Details on this clone: Its antigen remains unknown.

Whole-study results and caveats: CD8+ and CD4+ T cells specific for spike reportedly responded with substantial breadth after vaccination.

The chain has TRBV9 and TRBJ1-1; D remains unclear. This material consisted of peripheral blood, taken in a trial of Ad26.COV2.S vaccine versus placebo. This clonotype originated in a person between 18 and 65 years old who received the Ad26.COV2.S COVID-19 vaccine or a placebo. CDR3 sequence: CASSVRSNTEAFF. In DNA form, the CDR3 reads TGTGCCAGCAGCGTCAGATCGAACACTGAAGCTTTCTTT.